This TCR beta chain was sequenced during a study of blood T cells in healthy people across ages. Only a few counts were recorded for this clonotype. Its antigen is unknown. Sample-barcoded 5' priming and a J-beta primer mix drove a second PCR of 7 to 11 cycles. One entry per CDR3 protein, called by TCRdb with MiXCR from the 5' RACE reads. In the table there are 540,000 or so distinct CDR3 sequences, 24% of which are singletons. Study observations and caveats: PBMCs that were unsorted prevented a conclusive naive versus antigen-experienced comparison. TCR beta diversity correlated strongly with naive T cell percentage. Roughly linear declines in TCR beta diversity per million T cells occurred with age.

The CDR3 runs to 12 residues. The germline V gene has CDR1 MNHEY and CDR2 SMNVEV (reference sequence). V was cut by 8 bases and J by 8 bases, with 12 bases left in between. Those donating, healthy Caucasian individuals from Russia, were aged 6 to 90. This same sample was also part of a study on T cells of mothers and their children.

The sequencing sample was made of blood. V and J are TRBV27 and TRBJ2-2; D not certain. This receptor was taken from a boy younger than 18 in good health. CDR3 protein: CASCYIGGELFF. The CDR3 DNA sequence: TGTGCCAGCTGCTATATTGGTGGGGAGCTGTTTTTT.